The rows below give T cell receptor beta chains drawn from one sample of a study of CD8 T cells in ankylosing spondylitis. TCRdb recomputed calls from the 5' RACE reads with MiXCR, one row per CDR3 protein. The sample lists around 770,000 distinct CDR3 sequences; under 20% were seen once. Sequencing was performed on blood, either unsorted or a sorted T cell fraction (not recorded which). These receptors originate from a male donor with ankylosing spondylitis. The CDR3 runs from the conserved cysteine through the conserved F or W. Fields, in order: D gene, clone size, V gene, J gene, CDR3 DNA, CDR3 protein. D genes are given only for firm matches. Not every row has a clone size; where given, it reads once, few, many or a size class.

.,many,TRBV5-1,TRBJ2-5,TGCGCCAGCAGCTTGGGCCCGGGGCAAGAGACCCAGTACTTC,CASSLGPGQETQYF
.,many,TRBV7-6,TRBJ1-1,TGTGCCAGCAGCTTTTCAAGGGGGAGTGAAGCTTTCTTT,CASSFSRGSEAFF
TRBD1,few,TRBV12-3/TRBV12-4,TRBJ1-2,TGTGCCAGCAGTTTACAGGGGGGCCTCTATGGCTACACCTTC,CASSLQGGLYGYTF
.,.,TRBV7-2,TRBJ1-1,TGTGCCAGCAGCTTAGTATCTGCGTACCCTGAAGCTTTCTTT,CASSLVSAYPEAFF
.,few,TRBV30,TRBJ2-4,TGTGCCTGGGACGGACTGACAAGAGCCAAAAACATTCAGTACTTC,CAWDGLTRAKNIQYF
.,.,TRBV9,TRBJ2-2,TGTGCCAGCAGCGAAACTAGCAAGGGCGGGGAGCTGTTTTTT,CASSETSKGGELFF
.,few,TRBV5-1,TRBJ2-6,TGCGCCAGCAGCCTTCGGACCGGCTCTGGGGCCAACGTCCTGACTTTC,CASSLRTGSGANVLTF
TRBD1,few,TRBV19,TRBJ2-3,TGTGCCAGTAGCCCCGGGACAGGGTACACAGATACGCAGTATTTT,CASSPGTGYTDTQYF
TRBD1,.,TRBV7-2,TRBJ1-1,TGTGCCAGCAGCTCCAGGGGGCAAACTGAAGCTTTCTTT,CASSSRGQTEAFF
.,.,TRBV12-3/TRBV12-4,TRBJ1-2,TGTGCCAGCAGTTCGGACCTCGGGGGTCTCTATGGCTACACCTTC,CASSSDLGGLYGYTF
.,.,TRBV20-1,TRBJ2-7,TGCAGTGCTAGAAGTGGGGGCGCCCAGTACTTC,CSARSGGAQYF
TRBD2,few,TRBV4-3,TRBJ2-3,TGCGCCAGCAGCCAGGACCTGGTAGTAGCGGGAGCAGATACGCAGTATTTT,CASSQDLVVAGADTQYF
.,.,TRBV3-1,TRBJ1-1,TGTGCCAGCAGCCAAGTGGGGGGGTCAGAAGCTTTCTTT,CASSQVGGSEAFF
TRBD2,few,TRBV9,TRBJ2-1,TGTGCCAGCAGCGTAGAAAGCGGGAGCTACAATGAGCAGTTCTTC,CASSVESGSYNEQFF
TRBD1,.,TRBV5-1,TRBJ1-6,TGCGCCAGCAGCGCCAGGACAGGGGAGTCACCCCTCCACTTT,CASSARTGESPLHF
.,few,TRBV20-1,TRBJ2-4,TGCAGTGTTCAGGGTCGGGTAGCCAAAAACATTCAGTACTTC,CSVQGRVAKNIQYF
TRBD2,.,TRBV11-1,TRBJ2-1,TGTGCCAGCAGCGCCAGTGGAGCGCTAGCGGGAGGGCCGTCCTACAATGAGCAGTTCTTC,CASSASGALAGGPSYNEQFF
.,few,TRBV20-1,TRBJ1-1,TGCAGTGGGGTCGAGCGAATGAACACTGAAGCTTTCTTT,CSGVERMNTEAFF
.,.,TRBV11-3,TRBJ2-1,TGTGCCAGCAGCTTAGATCCGTTTAGGGGGATTAGGCAGTTCTTC,CASSLDPFRGIRQFF
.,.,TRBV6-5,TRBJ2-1,TGTGCCAGCAGTTACTCGGGACTTATTGAGCAGTTCTTC,CASSYSGLIEQFF
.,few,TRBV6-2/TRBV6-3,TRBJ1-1,TGTGCCAGCAGTTACTCGTCGAGGGCTGAAGCTTTCTTT,CASSYSSRAEAFF
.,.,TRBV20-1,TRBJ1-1,TGCAGTGCTAGAGACCCGAGAGGGTTGGGTAACACTGAAGCTTTCTTT,CSARDPRGLGNTEAFF
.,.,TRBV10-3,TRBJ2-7,TGTGCCATCGCCGGGACGTCTTCCTACGAGCAGTACTTC,CAIAGTSSYEQYF
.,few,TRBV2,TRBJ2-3,TGTGCCAGCAGCCTAGACCTACCTAGCACAGATACGCAGTATTTT,CASSLDLPSTDTQYF
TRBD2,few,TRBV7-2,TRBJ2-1,TGTGCCAGCAGCCGAGGCGGGACTAGCGTCAATGAGCAGTTCTTC,CASSRGGTSVNEQFF
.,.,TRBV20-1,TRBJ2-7,TGCAGTGCTAGGAGCGGAAACTCCTACGAGCAGTACTTC,CSARSGNSYEQYF
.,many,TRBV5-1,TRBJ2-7,TGCGCCAGCAGCTTGGCCGGGGGCGAGCAGTACTTC,CASSLAGGEQYF